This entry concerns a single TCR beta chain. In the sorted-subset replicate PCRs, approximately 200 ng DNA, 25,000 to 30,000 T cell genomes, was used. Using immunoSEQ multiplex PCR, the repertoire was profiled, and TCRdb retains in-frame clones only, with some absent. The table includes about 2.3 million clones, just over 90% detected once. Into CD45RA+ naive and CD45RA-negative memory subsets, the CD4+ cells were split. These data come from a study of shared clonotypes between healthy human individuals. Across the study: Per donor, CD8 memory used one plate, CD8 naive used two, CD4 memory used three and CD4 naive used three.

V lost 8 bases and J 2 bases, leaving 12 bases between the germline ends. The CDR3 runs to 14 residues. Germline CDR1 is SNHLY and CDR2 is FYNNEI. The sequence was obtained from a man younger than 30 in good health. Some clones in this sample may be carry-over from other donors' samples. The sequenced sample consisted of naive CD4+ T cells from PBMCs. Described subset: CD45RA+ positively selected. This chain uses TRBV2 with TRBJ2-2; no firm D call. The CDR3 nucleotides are TGTGCCAGCGGTGCGAGTCAAAACACCGGGGAGCTGTTTTTT. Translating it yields CASGASQNTGELFF. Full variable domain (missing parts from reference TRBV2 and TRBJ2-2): EPEVTQTPSHQVTQMGQEVILRCVPISNHLYFYWYRQILGQKVEFLVSFYNNEISEKSEIFDDQFSVERPDGSNFTLKIRSTKLEDSAMYFCASGASQNTGELFFGEGSRLTVL.